The T cell receptor (beta chain) described here comes from a study of human T cells and chemical hapten exposure. TCRdb recomputed calls from the RACE reads with MiXCR, one row per CDR3 protein. Among around 130,000 distinct CDR3 sequences, approximately 10% were seen once, and the ten largest hold under 2.5%. The sample holds a few counts of this clonotype. The ends were cut back, 3 bases at V and 6 bases at J, with 12 bases in the middle. CDR3 size: 13 residues. Germline V gives CDR1 SGHAT, CDR2 FQNNGV. Time point indicated: patch test 3, about 24 weeks after DPC sensitization. This sample's treatment: therapeutic diphenylcyclopropenone sensitization with weekly scalp DPC.

This clonotype originated in a woman aged 50 to 65 with alopecia areata. Some clones in this sample may be carry-over from other donors' samples. The sequenced sample was whole blood, obtained in connection with sensitization to the hapten diphenylcyclopropenone (DPC). The chain joins TRBV11-2 to TRBJ2-7; D is uncertain. Here the CDR3 reads CASSLGEGTEQYF. DNA for the CDR3: TGTGCCAGCAGCTTGGGCGAAGGCACCGAGCAGTACTTC.